Following are 5 T cell receptor beta chains from one sample sequenced in a study of tumour-infiltrating T cells in Burkitt lymphoma. Assay used: immunoSEQ multiplex PCR; TCRdb lists only in-frame clones, some missing. Of 1,500 or so clones in the sample, roughly 18% were seen once. The specimen was tumor tissue. These TCRs come from a human donor with diffuse large B-cell lymphoma.

This chain connects TRBV2 to TRBJ1-5, with D unresolved. CDR3 size: 12 residues. Trimming removed 9 bases at V and 0 bases at J, with 6 bases between. From germline, CDR1 is SNHLY and CDR2 FYNNEI. CDR3 in amino acids: CASKVSNQPQHF. In DNA form, the CDR3 reads TGTGCCAGTAAGGTTAGCAATCAGCCCCAGCATTTT.

This clone appeared a few times. The chain has TRBV5-1 and TRBJ2-5; 10 bases match TRBD1. With V trimmed by 4 bases and J by 5 bases, 8 bases remained unmatched. This CDR3 region has 15 residues. Germline CDR1 is SGHRS and CDR2 is YFSETQ. CDR3 nucleotides: TGCGCCAGCAGCAATCCCGGACAGGGGGGCGAGACCCAGTACTTC. Residues: CASSNPGQGGETQYF.

CDR3 DNA: TGTGCCAGCAGTTTGAGCTTTGGCAGCGGGAGGAGGAACAATGAGCAGTTCTTC. It is translated as CASSLSFGSGRRNNEQFF. The chain links TRBV27 to TRBJ2-1, with TRBD2 matching 9 bases. CDR1 and CDR2 (germline): MNHEY, SMNVEV (reference sequence). The length of the CDR3 is 18 residues. Germline trimming cut 3 bases from V and 5 bases from J; bases unmatched to any gene: 14.

This clone was detected a few times. The chain links TRBV18 to TRBJ1-1, with unresolved D. The CDR3 is 16 residues long. Trimming shortened V by 2 bases and J by 0 bases, and 13 bases separated the two germline ends. Germline CDR1 is KGHSH and CDR2 is LQKENI. The CDR3 nucleotides are TGTGCCAGCTCACCAAGACCGGGTAGAATGAACACTGAAGCTTTCTTT. Translating gives CASSPRPGRMNTEAFF.

CDR3 sequence (DNA): TGTGCCAGCAGCTTAGCAGACCGACAGTATTTT. Protein sequence: CASSLADRQYF. The chain is built from TRBV7-9 and TRBJ2-3; D unclear. V was trimmed by 0 bases and J by 12 bases, leaving 7 bases between them. Per the germline V gene, CDR1 is SEHNR and CDR2 is FQNEAQ (reference sequence). CDR3 length equals 11 residues.